The rows below give T cell receptor beta chains drawn from one sample of a study of cytomegalovirus exposure and HLA in healthy donors. The assay was immunoSEQ multiplex PCR, and TCRdb's table has in-frame clones only and misses some. Altogether roughly 200,000 clones are present, roughly 81% being singletons, with the ten largest covering approximately 2%. Material: PBMCs. These receptors all come from a woman in her 30s in good health and CMV-seropositive. CDR3s include the opening cysteine and the closing phenylalanine or tryptophan. The D gene is left open where the match is weak. Part of the rows lack a size; the others show once, few, many or a class for expanded clones.

J,V,size,D,CDR3,DNA
TRBJ1-6,TRBV2,NA,TRBD1,CASSARTGADSPLHF,TGTGCCAGCAGTGCAAGGACAGGGGCGGATTCACCCCTCCACTTT
TRBJ2-4,TRBV19,NA,NA,CASSDRLAKNIQYF,TGTGCCAGTAGTGACAGACTAGCCAAAAACATTCAGTACTTC
TRBJ2-7,TRBV11-2,NA,NA,CASSSYYEQYF,TGTGCCAGCAGCTCGTACTACGAGCAGTACTTC
TRBJ1-2,TRBV2,NA,NA,CASSFTRDTPYGYTF,TGTGCCAGCAGTTTCACCCGGGACACCCCCTATGGCTACACCTTC
TRBJ2-2,TRBV5-1,NA,NA,CASSVPAQGSGELFF,TGCGCCAGCAGCGTACCTGCACAGGGTTCCGGGGAGCTGTTTTTT
TRBJ2-7,TRBV6-5,NA,NA,CASSYSWQGYEQYF,TGTGCCAGCAGTTACTCGTGGCAGGGCTACGAGCAGTACTTC
TRBJ2-7,TRBV5-4,NA,TRBD1,CASSWDSGSSYEQYF,TGTGCCAGCAGTTGGGACAGCGGAAGCTCCTACGAGCAGTACTTC
TRBJ1-6,TRBV6-6,NA,TRBD1,CASSSTDRVFSPLHF,TGTGCCAGCAGTAGTACGGACAGGGTATTTTCACCCCTCCACTTT
TRBJ2-5,TRBV6-1,NA,NA,CASSGTSQETQYF,TGTGCCAGCAGTGGGACTTCCCAAGAGACCCAGTACTTC
TRBJ1-1,TRBV15,few,NA,CATSPGSRTEAFF,TGTGCCACCAGCCCGGGGAGCAGGACTGAAGCTTTCTTT
TRBJ2-3,TRBV7-2,NA,NA,CASSFTSGDTQYF,TGTGCCAGCAGCTTTACTAGTGGAGATACGCAGTATTTT
TRBJ1-2,TRBV7-9,NA,NA,CASSSLWDSRTF,TGTGCCAGCAGCTCCCTCTGGGACTCTCGCACCTTC
TRBJ2-7,TRBV5-1,NA,NA,CASSLYENTYEQYF,TGCGCCAGCAGCTTGTACGAGAATACCTACGAGCAGTACTTC
TRBJ2-1,TRBV5-1,NA,NA,CASSLEPLNNEQFF,TGCGCCAGCAGCTTGGAACCTCTAAACAATGAGCAGTTCTTC
TRBJ2-7,TRBV11-1,NA,TRBD1,CASSSAGTGGNEQYF,TGTGCCAGCAGCTCAGCCGGGACAGGGGGCAACGAGCAGTACTTC
TRBJ2-2,TRBV18,NA,TRBD2,CASSPGLAGGRNTGELFF,TGTGCCAGCTCACCGGGACTAGCGGGAGGACGGAACACCGGGGAGCTGTTTTTT
TRBJ2-3,TRBV7-8,NA,NA,CASSPFSWTDTDTQYF,TGTGCCAGCAGCCCGTTCTCTTGGACTGACACAGATACGCAGTATTTT
TRBJ1-1,TRBV28,few,TRBD1,CASSTGTENTEAFF,TGTGCCAGCAGTACCGGGACAGAGAACACTGAAGCTTTCTTT
TRBJ1-1,TRBV2,NA,NA,CASSVEWMNTEAFF,TGTGCCAGCAGTGTGGAGTGGATGAACACTGAAGCTTTCTTT
TRBJ2-4,TRBV30,NA,TRBD1,CAWSVGQGLVDIAKNIQYF,TGTGCCTGGAGTGTCGGACAGGGATTAGTAGATATTGCCAAAAACATTCAGTACTTC
TRBJ1-5,TRBV5-1,NA,TRBD1,CASSLGTGDQPQHF,TGCGCCAGCAGCTTAGGGACAGGGGACCAGCCCCAGCATTTT
TRBJ2-7,TRBV7-8,few,TRBD1,CASSLGQGAYEQYF,TGTGCCAGCAGCTTAGGACAGGGGGCCTACGAGCAGTACTTC
TRBJ1-4,TRBV7-9,NA,NA,CASSLQQGDEKLFF,TGTGCCAGCAGCTTACAACAGGGAGATGAAAAACTGTTTTTT
TRBJ2-3,TRBV27,NA,NA,CASSFFGTDTQYF,TGTGCCAGCAGTTTTTTCGGCACAGATACGCAGTATTTT
TRBJ2-5,TRBV27,few,NA,CASSLLVDLETQYF,TGTGCCAGCAGTTTATTGGTAGATTTGGAGACCCAGTACTTC
TRBJ1-1,TRBV10-3,NA,NA,CAISESQGGTEAFF,TGTGCCATCAGTGAGTCGCAGGGAGGGACTGAAGCTTTCTTT
TRBJ2-7,TRBV7-2,NA,TRBD1,CASSPDRASYEQYF,TGTGCCAGCAGCCCCGACAGGGCCTCCTACGAGCAGTACTTC
TRBJ1-2,TRBV5-6,NA,NA,CASSLDRSYGYTF,TGTGCCAGCAGCTTGGACAGGTCCTATGGCTACACCTTC
TRBJ1-5,TRBV4-1,few,NA,CASSGGDLSQPQHF,TGCGCCAGCAGCGGAGGGGATCTCAGTCAGCCCCAGCATTTT
TRBJ1-5,TRBV5-1,few,NA,CASSQVGGDQPQHF,TGCGCCAGCAGCCAAGTCGGGGGGGATCAGCCCCAGCATTTT
TRBJ1-5,TRBV2,NA,NA,CASSVGEGAQPQHF,TGTGCCAGCAGTGTGGGAGAAGGTGCCCAGCCCCAGCATTTT
TRBJ2-3,TRBV5-1,few,NA,CASNLEQRRGTQYF,TGCGCCAGCAACCTAGAACAGCGGAGGGGTACGCAGTATTTT
TRBJ2-5,TRBV28,NA,NA,CAAGETQYF,TGTGCCGCAGGAGAGACCCAGTACTTC
TRBJ1-4,TRBV9,NA,NA,CASSPRGAREKLFF,TGTGCCAGCAGCCCCCGTGGGGCTCGAGAAAAACTGTTTTTT
TRBJ1-1,TRBV5-4,NA,NA,CASTRQGQGRCGAFF,TGTGCCAGCACTCGTCAGGGGCAGGGCCGTTGTGGAGCTTTCTTT
TRBJ2-7,TRBV6-1,once,TRBD1,CASANIGTGRGWNF,TGTGCCAGCGCTAATATAGGGACAGGGCGGGGGTGGAACTTC
TRBJ1-6,TRBV5-6,NA,NA,CASSLAGGRSPLHF,TGTGCCAGCAGCTTGGCTGGGGGCAGATCACCCCTCCACTTT
TRBJ1-3,TRBV5-6,NA,NA,CASSSRLVSGNTIYF,TGTGCCAGCAGCTCGAGGCTGGTCTCTGGAAACACCATATATTTT
TRBJ2-7,TRBV19,NA,TRBD2,CASSIALAGGAYEQYF,TGTGCCAGTAGTATAGCCCTAGCGGGGGGGGCCTACGAGCAGTACTTC
TRBJ1-5,TRBV30,NA,TRBD1,CAWSVLGQGDQPQHF,TGTGCCTGGAGTGTACTGGGACAGGGGGATCAGCCCCAGCATTTT
TRBJ1-4,TRBV6-5,once,NA,CASSWRQDNEKLFF,TGTGCCAGCAGTTGGAGACAGGACAATGAAAAACTGTTTTTT
TRBJ2-5,TRBV6-5,once,NA,CASRAAGLETQYF,TGTGCCAGCAGAGCCGCGGGGCTCGAGACCCAGTACTTC
TRBJ2-7,TRBV25-1,NA,TRBD2,CASVGGRVYEQYF,TGTGCCAGCGTTGGCGGGAGGGTTTACGAGCAGTACTTC
TRBJ1-3,TRBV5-1,NA,NA,CASSRGGIDGNTIYF,TGCGCCAGCAGTCGGGGGGGGATAGATGGAAACACCATATATTTT